Listed here is a single T cell receptor beta chain. The sample belongs to a study of blood T cell repertoires in COVID-19. About the study: Whether acute or convalescent, the COVID-19 samples came from the United States, Italy and Spain.

This table comes from immunoSEQ multiplex PCR, and its TCRdb copy is limited to in-frame clones, with some not included. The sample records some 360,000 clones, approximately 87% being singletons. V was pared by 5 bases and J by 6 bases, with 13 bases between. This CDR3 region has 13 residues. CDR1 SGHTA and CDR2 FQGTGA come from the germline V gene. The sequenced material came from peripheral blood. The sequence came from an older woman with COVID-19, enrolled during active disease. V and J are TRBV7-3 and TRBJ2-5, with a tentative D call TRBD2 (5 bases). The CDR3, as DNA: TGTGCCAGCAGCACCAGCGGCGTGAAGACCCAGTACTTC. Translation gives CASSTSGVKTQYF.